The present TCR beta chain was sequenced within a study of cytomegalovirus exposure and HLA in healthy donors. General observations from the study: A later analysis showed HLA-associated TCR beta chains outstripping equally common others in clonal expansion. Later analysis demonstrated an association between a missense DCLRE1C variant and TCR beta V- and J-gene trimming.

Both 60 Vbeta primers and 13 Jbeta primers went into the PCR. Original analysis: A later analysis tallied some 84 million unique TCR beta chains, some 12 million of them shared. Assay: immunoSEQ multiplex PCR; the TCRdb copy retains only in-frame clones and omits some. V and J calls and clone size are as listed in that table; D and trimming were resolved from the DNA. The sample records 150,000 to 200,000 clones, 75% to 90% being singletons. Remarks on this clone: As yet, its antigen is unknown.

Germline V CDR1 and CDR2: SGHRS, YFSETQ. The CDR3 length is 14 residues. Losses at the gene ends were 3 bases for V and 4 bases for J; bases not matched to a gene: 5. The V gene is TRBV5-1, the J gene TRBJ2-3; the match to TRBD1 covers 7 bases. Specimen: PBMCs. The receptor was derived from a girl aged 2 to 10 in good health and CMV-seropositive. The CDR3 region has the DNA TGCGCCAGCAGCTCTCTACAGGGGCCAGATACGCAGTATTTT. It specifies CASSSLQGPDTQYF.